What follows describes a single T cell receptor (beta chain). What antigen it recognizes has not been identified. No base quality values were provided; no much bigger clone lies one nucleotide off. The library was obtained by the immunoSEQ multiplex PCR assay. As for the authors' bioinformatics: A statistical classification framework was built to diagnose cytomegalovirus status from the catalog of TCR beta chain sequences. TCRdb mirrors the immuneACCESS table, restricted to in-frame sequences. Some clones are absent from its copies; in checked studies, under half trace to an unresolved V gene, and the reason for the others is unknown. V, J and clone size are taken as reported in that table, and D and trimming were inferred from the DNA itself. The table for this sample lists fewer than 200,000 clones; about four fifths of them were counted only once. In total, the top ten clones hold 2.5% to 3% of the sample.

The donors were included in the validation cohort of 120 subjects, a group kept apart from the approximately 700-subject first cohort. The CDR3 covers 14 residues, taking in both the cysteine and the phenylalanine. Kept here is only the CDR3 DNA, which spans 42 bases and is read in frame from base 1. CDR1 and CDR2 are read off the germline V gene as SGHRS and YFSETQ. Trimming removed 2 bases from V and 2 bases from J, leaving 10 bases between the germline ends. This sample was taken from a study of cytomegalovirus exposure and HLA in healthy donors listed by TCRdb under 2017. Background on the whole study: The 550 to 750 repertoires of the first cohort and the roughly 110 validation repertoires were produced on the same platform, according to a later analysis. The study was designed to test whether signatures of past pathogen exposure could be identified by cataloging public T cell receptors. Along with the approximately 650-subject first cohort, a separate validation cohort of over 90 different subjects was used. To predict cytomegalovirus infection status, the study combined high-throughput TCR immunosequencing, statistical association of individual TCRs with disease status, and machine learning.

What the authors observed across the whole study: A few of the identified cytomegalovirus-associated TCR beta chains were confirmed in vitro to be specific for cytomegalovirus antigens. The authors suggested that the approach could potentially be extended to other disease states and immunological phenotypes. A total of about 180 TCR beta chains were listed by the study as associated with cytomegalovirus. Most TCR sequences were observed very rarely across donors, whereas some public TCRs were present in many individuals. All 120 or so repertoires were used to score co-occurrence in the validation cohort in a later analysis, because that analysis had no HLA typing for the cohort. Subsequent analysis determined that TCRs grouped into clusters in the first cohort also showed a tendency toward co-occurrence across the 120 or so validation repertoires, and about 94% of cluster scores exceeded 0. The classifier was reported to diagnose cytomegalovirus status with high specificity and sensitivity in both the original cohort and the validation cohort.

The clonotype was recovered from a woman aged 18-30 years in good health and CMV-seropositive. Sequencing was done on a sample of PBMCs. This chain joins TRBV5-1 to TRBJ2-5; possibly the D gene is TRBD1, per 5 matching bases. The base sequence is TGCGCCAGCAGCTTCGGGCGGACACAAGAGACCCAGTACTTC. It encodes CASSFGRTQETQYF.